This T cell receptor beta chain was sequenced for a study of cytomegalovirus exposure and HLA in healthy donors (dated 2017 in TCRdb). Broadly, across the study: According to an earlier analysis of a few hundred of the donors, roughly 180 million T cells yielded 95 million to 140 million unique TCR beta sequences and approximately 300 Gb of sequence data. In the later analysis, no new phenotypic data were used to find candidate immune exposures; instead, reliance was placed on TCR beta sequences and their occurrence across donors. Donor age, sex, ethnicity and CMV serostatus were compiled together with the repertoire data. Roughly 300 gigabases of sequencing data and 70 million to 100 million unique TCR sequences were included in an early release covering under 650 HLA-typed donors. The study profiled the T cell repertoires of around 700 subjects by immunosequencing and related them to cytomegalovirus serostatus. The number of typed donors differed by locus: about 629-630 for A, B, C, DRB1 and DQB1; some 540 for DQA1; 606 for DPA1; and 400 to 480 for DPB1. The genetic ancestry cluster associated with self-reported Caucasian donors included 81% of the 398 genotyped donors. The aim of the study was to test whether cataloging public T cell receptors could identify signatures of past pathogen exposure. HLA typing included class I and class II loci at four-digit resolution. To predict cytomegalovirus infection status, the study brought together high-throughput TCR immunosequencing, statistical association of individual TCRs with disease status, and machine learning. Along with the approximately 620-subject first cohort, a separate validation cohort of 120 different subjects was used. In an earlier analysis of 587 of the donors, high-throughput TCR beta sequencing was used to judge whether each TCR beta V gene segment behaved as functional or pseudogenic. Among 300 to 500 genotyped donors of the cohort, an average of roughly 230,000 unique TCR beta nucleotide sequences was sequenced per donor, of which about 19% were non-productive. Every repertoire in the discovery cohort had been generated on one and the same sequencing platform. To study patterns of TCR occurrence, a later analysis re-analyzed previously published TCR beta repertoires from several hundred donors and added high-resolution HLA genotyping. Several DR-DQ haplotypes were handled as single units for association and clustering because linkage in the cohort was strong. In a later genetic analysis, genome-wide SNP genotypes for about 55% of the roughly 700 donors were used, and that subset was treated as a discovery cohort.

The library came from the immunoSEQ multiplex PCR assay. For the multiplex PCR, a mixture combining 60 forward primers for TCR Vbeta segments and 13 reverse primers for TCR Jbeta segments was used. Amplification of the CDR3 region of rearranged TCR beta genes was performed with a multiplex PCR assay on genomic DNA. On the Illumina HiSeq System, the amplified TCR beta libraries were sequenced as 87-base-pair reads. The source study handled its data this way. In a later analysis, tens of millions of unique TCR beta chains were counted across the 690 or so repertoires, and some 10 million of these chains were shared by at least two donors. Raw reads were error-corrected and collapsed into unique sequences with a nearest-neighbor algorithm that merged closely related sequences to remove PCR and sequencing errors. Alignment of CDR3 sequences to IMGT reference sequences was used to assign V, D and J gene segments. For a sequence to be retained, at least a six-nucleotide match to both a V gene segment and a J gene segment was required. Rearrangements were called productive when the CDR3 lacked stop codons and stayed in frame with V and J; all others were non-productive. Following IMGT convention, CDR3 was defined as the stretch from the second conserved V-encoded cysteine to the conserved J-encoded phenylalanine. In an earlier analysis of more than 550 of the donors, sequences lacking an unambiguous match to a single V gene segment were excluded. In an earlier analysis of 500 to 750 of the donors, V segments were called functional above 56.7% productive rearrangements and were called segregating when the between-donor standard deviation exceeded 5%. To diagnose cytomegalovirus status from the catalog of TCR beta chain sequences, a statistical classification framework was built. A later analysis assigned V and J genes by comparing TCR nucleotide sequences with IMGT/GENE-DB human TR gene sequences. The TCRdist pipeline was used in a later analysis to assign CDR3 sequences and most-parsimonious VDJ recombination scenarios. In a later analysis, each TCR beta chain was defined by its CDR3 amino acid sequence together with its V-gene family, and reads without a unique V-gene family were excluded. In a later analysis, 500 to 650 highly shared, low-generation-probability nucleotide sequences were removed to address suspected cross-contamination and a sequencing artifact. In a later analysis, a clonal expansion index for each public chain was calculated from normalized within-repertoire ranks of inferred template counts. In a later analysis, generation probabilities were computed with a VDJ recombination model fitted to out-of-frame rearrangements, and the resulting probabilities were checked against IGoR. Hypergeometric tests were used in a later analysis to score TCR-TCR, TCR-HLA and TCR-CMV co-occurrence, with a repertoire-size bias correction applied to the TCR pairs. A later analysis estimated false discovery rates by permuting HLA or CMV assignments 20 times. In a later analysis, co-occurring TCRs were grouped using DBSCAN, and TCRdist sequence similarity was added for clustering within HLA-allele-positive subsets. Co-occurrence clustering excluded repertoires with fewer than 30,000 or more than 120,000 public chains, plus five with anomalous nucleotide sharing. TCRdb retrieved this table from immuneACCESS and kept in-frame rearrangements only. Not all clones are present; in checked studies, unresolved V genes account for under half, and no reason is known for the remainder. V and J calls and clone size follow that table, whereas D and trimming were derived from the DNA. The sample has some 160,000 clones on record. The top ten constitute 2% to 2.5% of the sample.

The cohort was made up of 500 to 850 healthy bone marrow donors. All cohort members were sampled while nominally healthy, although unrecorded immune exposures were likely present. The donor tested CMV seronegative and was one of the 352 seronegative cohort members. A peripheral blood sample was provided by each donor, and peripheral blood mononuclear cells were used for TCR beta sequencing. The Qiagen DNeasy Blood Extraction Kit was used to extract genomic DNA from the blood cell samples. On the study overall, not on this receptor specifically: In an earlier analysis of roughly 560 of the donors, most TCR beta V segments were observed in productive rearrangements about 87% or about 30% of the time, broadly matching IMGT annotations. In a later analysis, HLA-associated TCR beta chains showed more clonal expansion and lower generation probabilities than non-associated chains that were equally common. This cohort had only TCR beta chains sequenced, and the lack of alpha or paired-chain data limited which features could be detected. Correlated functional status among segregating V segments might be attributable to linkage disequilibrium, but an unknown experimental factor could not be ruled out. V-gene and J-gene trimming of TCR beta chains was associated with a missense DCLRE1C variant in a later genetic analysis, and the association was replicated in an independent cohort. Because counts were too low, approximately 18 rarely observed V segments, including chromosome 9 orphons, were excluded from the earlier analysis of some 590 of the donors. Most TCR sequences were observed very rarely across donors, whereas some public TCRs were present in many individuals. A further reported finding was that TCR beta sequences accurately predicted the HLA-A and HLA-B alleles for most subjects in the first cohort. Sequencing depth was assumed to be roughly uniform across donors in the presence/absence analyses, though that assumption may not hold. In a later analysis, most CMV-associated TCR beta chains were found to appear HLA-restricted, with HLA associations seemingly driven largely by CMV exposure. Cytomegalovirus status was reported to be diagnosed by the classifier with high specificity and sensitivity in both the original and validation cohorts. A cluster of highly shared sequence variants was judged likely to be a technical artifact of the sequencing pipeline. According to a later analysis, TCR association rates differed among HLA loci, with DRB1 alleles showing the most associated TCRs and HLA-C alleles showing the fewest. A few of the identified cytomegalovirus-associated TCR beta chains were confirmed in vitro to be specific for cytomegalovirus antigens. A total of 150 to 200 TCR beta chains were listed by the study as associated with cytomegalovirus. It was suggested by the authors that the approach could potentially be generalized to other disease states and immunological phenotypes. HLA typing was unavailable for some donors at each locus, so association tests used only the typed subset. CMV serostatus was the only immune exposure information available for the cohort. Some IMGT-functional V segments, including TRBV6-2 and TRBV6-3, could not be distinguished by the 87-base-pair reads and were therefore excluded. A later genetic analysis reported fewer N-insertions in productive TCRs among donors in an Asian-associated ancestry cluster than the approximately 700-donor mean. Assigning TCR associations to individual alleles was difficult when HLA alleles, especially DR and DQ, strongly co-occurred. At a false discovery rate of 0.05, a later analysis linked under 20,000 TCR beta sequences to specific HLA alleles. Several of the top co-occurrence clusters appeared to be linked to parvovirus B19, influenza, CMV and Epstein-Barr virus, according to a later analysis.

The germline V gene yields LGHNA for CDR1 and YNFKEQ for CDR2. Including cysteine and phenylalanine, the CDR3 has 19 amino acids. The read is trimmed to its CDR3 DNA, 57 bases read in frame from base 1. V is cut back by 0 bases and J by 5 bases, with 17 bases in the junction unmatched. A word on this clone: Its antigen is unknown.

The origin of this receptor is a man aged 30 to 39 in good health and CMV-seronegative. The sequence is built from TRBV4-2 and TRBJ2-3, with 7 central nucleotides matching TRBD2. Material for sequencing was PBMCs. The CDR3 protein is CASSQDVSVGAGVVDTQYF. The DNA is TGTGCCAGCAGCCAAGATGTTTCCGTCGGGGCGGGAGTTGTAGATACGCAGTATTTT.